This T cell receptor (beta chain) was recorded in a study of regulatory T cells in long-lasting Graves disease. This clonotype was seen a few times. Its specificity is unknown. Study-level results: Persistent disease favored TRBV28, TRBJ1-2 and TRBJ2-5.

To make TCR beta libraries, researchers used iRepertoire HTBI primers and Arm-PCR of CDR3 regions. TCRdb re-analysed the multiplex PCR reads in MiXCR, keeping a single row per CDR3 protein. The table includes around 360,000 distinct CDR3 sequences, roughly 16% detected once. Documented time point: newly diagnosed GD, antithyroid drugs for less than 3 months. After RNA was extracted from PBMCs, the TCR library was made from it. CDR1 is LGHDT, CDR2 YNNKEL, per germline (reference sequence). Trimming removed 1 base at V and 4 bases at J, with 11 bases between. This CDR3 comprises 15 residues. The sample was also linked to a second study, of T cells in Graves' hyperthyroidism and ophthalmopathy.

The chain uses TRBV3-1 and TRBJ2-1, with TRBD1 as a possible D gene (5 bases). Material: peripheral blood mononuclear cells (PBMCs), obtained at new diagnosis, from a patient treated with antithyroid drugs. This clonotype was sampled from a woman under 30 with Graves disease. The CDR3 DNA sequence: TGTGCCAGCAGCCAAGCTTGGGCAGGGTACAATGAGCAGTTCTTC. Protein product: CASSQAWAGYNEQFF.